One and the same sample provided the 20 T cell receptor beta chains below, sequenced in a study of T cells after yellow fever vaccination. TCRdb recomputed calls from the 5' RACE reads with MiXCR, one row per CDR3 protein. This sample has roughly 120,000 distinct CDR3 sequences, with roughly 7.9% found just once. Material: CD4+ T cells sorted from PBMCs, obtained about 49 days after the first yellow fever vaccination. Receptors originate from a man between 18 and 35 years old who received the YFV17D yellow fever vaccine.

The CDR3 nucleotides read TGTGCCAGCAGCCAAATCCTGACAGGGAACGAGCAGTACTTC. Its protein is CASSQILTGNEQYF. The chain uses TRBV14 and TRBJ2-7, with TRBD1 matching over 7 bases. Losses at the gene ends were 2 bases for V and 5 bases for J; bases not matched to a gene: 6. The CDR3 covers 14 residues. Germline CDR1 SGHDN, CDR2 FVKESK.

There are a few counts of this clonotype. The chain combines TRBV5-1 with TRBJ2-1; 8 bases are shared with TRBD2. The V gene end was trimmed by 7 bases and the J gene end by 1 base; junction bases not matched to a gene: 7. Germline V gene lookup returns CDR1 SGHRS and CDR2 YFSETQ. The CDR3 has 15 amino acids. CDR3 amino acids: CASERSGGSYNEQFF. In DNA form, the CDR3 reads TGCGCCAGCGAGAGAAGCGGGGGATCCTACAATGAGCAGTTCTTC.

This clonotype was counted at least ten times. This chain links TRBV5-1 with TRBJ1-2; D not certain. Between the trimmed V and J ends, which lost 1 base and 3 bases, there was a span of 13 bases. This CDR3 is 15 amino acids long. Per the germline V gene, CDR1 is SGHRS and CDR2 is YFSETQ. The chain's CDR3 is CASSLLATADYGYTF. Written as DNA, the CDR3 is TGCGCCAGCAGCTTGTTGGCGACTGCCGACTATGGCTACACCTTC.

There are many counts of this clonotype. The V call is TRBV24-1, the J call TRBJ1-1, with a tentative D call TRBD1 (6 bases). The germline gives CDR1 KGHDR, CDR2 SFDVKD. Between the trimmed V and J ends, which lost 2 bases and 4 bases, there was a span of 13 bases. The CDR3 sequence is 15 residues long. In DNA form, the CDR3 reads TGTGCCACCAGTGATTCCGGCAGGGGTAGCACTGAAGCTTTCTTT. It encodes CATSDSGRGSTEAFF.

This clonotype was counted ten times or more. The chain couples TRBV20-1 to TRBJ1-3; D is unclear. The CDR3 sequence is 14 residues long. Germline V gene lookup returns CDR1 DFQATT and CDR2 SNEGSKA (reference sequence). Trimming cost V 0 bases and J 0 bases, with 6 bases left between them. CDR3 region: CSARDRLSGNTIYF. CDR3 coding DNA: TGCAGTGCTAGAGACCGGCTCTCTGGAAACACCATATATTTT.

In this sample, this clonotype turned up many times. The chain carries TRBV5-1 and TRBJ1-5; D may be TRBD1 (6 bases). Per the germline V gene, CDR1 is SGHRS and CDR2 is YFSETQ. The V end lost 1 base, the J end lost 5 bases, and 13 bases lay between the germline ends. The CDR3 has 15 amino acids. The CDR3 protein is CASSLFSGVDQPQHF. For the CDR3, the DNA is TGCGCCAGCAGCTTGTTCTCAGGGGTCGATCAGCCCCAGCATTTT.

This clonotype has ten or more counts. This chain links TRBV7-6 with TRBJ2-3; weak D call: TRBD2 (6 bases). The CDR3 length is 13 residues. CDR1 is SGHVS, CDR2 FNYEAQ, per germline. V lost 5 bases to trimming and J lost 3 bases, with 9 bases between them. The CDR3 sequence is CASSATSTDTQYF. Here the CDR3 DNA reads TGTGCCAGCAGCGCGACTAGTACAGATACGCAGTATTTT.

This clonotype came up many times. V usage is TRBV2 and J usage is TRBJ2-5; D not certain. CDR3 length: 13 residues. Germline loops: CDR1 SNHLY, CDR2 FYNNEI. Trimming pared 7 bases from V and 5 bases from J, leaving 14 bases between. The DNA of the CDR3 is TGTGCCAGCACTTGGGGTATGAGGGAGACCCAGTACTTC. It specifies CASTWGMRETQYF.

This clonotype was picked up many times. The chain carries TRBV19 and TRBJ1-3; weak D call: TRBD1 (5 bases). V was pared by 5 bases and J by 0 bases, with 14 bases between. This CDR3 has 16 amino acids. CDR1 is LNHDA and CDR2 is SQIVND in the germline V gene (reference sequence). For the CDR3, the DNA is TGTGCCAGTAGTCGTATTATTACAGGCTCTGGAAACACCATATATTTT. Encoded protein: CASSRIITGSGNTIYF.

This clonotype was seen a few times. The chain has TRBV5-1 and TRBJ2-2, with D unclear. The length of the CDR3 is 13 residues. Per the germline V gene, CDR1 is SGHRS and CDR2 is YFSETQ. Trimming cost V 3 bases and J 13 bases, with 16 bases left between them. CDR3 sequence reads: CASSWSRELGLFF. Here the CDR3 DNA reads TGCGCCAGCAGCTGGAGCCGAGAGCTAGGGCTGTTTTTT.

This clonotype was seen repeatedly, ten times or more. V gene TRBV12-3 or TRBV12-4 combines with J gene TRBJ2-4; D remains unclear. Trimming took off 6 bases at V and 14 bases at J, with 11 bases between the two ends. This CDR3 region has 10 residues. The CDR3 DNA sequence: TGTGCCAGCAGCCAAACCCACGAGTACTTC. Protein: CASSQTHEYF.

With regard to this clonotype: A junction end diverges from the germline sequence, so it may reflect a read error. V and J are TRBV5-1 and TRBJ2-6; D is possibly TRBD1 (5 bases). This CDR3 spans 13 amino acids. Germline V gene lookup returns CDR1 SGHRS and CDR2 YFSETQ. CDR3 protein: CASSPSGANVMTF. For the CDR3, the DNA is TGCGCCAGCAGTCCGTCTGGGGCCAACGTCATGACTTTC.

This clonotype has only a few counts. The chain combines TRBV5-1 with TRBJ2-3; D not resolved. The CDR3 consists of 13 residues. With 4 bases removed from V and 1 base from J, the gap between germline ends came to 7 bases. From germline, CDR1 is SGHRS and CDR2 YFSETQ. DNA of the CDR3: TGCGCCAGCAGCATCCACGGCACAGATACGCAGTATTTT. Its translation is CASSIHGTDTQYF.

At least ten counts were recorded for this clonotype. The DNA for the CDR3 is TGCGCCAGCAGCCAAGGCGGGAGGGGCATGGGAGATACGCAGTATTTT. Protein sequence: CASSQGGRGMGDTQYF. The chain carries TRBV4-3 and TRBJ2-3; 9 bases align to TRBD2. This CDR3 region has 16 residues. The V segment lost 1 base and the J segment 5 bases; nucleotides outside the gene matches: 7. The germline gives CDR1 LGHNA, CDR2 YSLEER.

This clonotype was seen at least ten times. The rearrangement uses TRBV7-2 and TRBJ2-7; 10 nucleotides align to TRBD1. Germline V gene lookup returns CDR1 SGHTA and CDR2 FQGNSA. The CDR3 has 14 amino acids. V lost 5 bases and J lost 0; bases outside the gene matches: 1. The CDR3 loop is CASSGDRGSYEQYF. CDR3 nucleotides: TGTGCCAGCAGCGGGGACAGGGGCTCCTACGAGCAGTACTTC.

DNA of the CDR3: TGTGCCAGCAGCTTGGGACTAGCGGGGGGGCCAGAGACCCAGTACTTC. It yields the protein CASSLGLAGGPETQYF. The chain is built from TRBV5-4 and TRBJ2-5; 14 nucleotides match TRBD2. J gave up 4 bases and V 0 bases, and 2 bases lay outside the gene matches. The CDR3 is 16 residues long. Germline CDR1 is SGHNT and CDR2 is YYREEE (reference sequence).

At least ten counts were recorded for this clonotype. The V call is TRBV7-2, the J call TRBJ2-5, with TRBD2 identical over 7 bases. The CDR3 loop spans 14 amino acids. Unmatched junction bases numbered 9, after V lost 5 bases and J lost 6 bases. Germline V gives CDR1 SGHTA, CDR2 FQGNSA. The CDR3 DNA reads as TGTGCCAGCAGCGCCGACGGGGGAGGGAAGACCCAGTACTTC. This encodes CASSADGGGKTQYF.

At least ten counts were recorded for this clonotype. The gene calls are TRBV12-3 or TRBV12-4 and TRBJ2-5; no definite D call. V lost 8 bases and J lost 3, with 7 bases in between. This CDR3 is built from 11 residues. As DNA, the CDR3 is TGTGCCAGCTGCCGCGAAGAGACCCAGTACTTC. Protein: CASCREETQYF.

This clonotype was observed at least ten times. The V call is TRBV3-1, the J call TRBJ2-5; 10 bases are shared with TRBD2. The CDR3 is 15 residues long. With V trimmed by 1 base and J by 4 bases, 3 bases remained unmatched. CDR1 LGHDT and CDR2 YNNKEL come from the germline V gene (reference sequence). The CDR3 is CASSQVTSGAETQYF. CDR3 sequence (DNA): TGTGCCAGCAGCCAAGTTACTAGCGGGGCAGAGACCCAGTACTTC.

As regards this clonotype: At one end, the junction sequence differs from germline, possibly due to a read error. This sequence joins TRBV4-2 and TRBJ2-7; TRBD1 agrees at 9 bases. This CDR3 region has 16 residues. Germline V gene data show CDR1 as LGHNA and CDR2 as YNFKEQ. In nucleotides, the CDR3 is TGTGCCCGCAGCCACACGTCGGGACAGGGAGTAGGCGAGCAGTACTTC. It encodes CARSHTSGQGVGEQYF.